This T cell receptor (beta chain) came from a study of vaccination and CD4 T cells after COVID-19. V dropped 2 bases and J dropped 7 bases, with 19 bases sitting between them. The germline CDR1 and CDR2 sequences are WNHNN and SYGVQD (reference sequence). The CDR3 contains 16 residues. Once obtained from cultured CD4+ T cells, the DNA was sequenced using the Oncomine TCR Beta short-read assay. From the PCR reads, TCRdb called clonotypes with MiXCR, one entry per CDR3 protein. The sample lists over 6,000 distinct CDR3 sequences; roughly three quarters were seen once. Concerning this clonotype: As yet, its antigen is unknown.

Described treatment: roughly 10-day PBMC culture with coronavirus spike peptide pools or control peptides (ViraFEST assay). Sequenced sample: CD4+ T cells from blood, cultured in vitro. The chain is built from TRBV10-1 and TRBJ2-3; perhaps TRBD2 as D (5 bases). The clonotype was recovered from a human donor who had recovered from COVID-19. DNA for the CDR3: TGCGCCAGCAGTGAGGCCGGTCTAGGGAGAGGAAATACGCAGTATTTT. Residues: CASSEAGLGRGNTQYF.